This T cell receptor (beta chain) was obtained from a study of T cell repertoires in cytomegalovirus infection. For the study at large: Both recently identified HLA-C-restricted and well-studied HLA-B-restricted CMV epitopes were used in the study. Indications of both CMV infection and matching HLA type were provided by public TCR beta signatures. General study points: There were carriers of CMV plus the relevant HLA, and cumulative public TCR beta family frequency identified them. HLA-C-restricted TCR beta clonotypes specific for CMV led the ex vivo response.

As for this clonotype: No antigen is known for it.

A single record per CDR3 protein comes from TCRdb applying MiXCR to the reads. The sample consists of some 920,000 distinct CDR3 sequences, less than 35% of them appearing once. The CDR3 sequence is 13 residues long. Trimming cost V 8 bases and J 4 bases, with 14 bases left between them. Germline V gives CDR1 MNHEY, CDR2 SVGAGI. V and J are TRBV6-5 and TRBJ1-1; perhaps TRBD1 as D (5 bases). Sequenced here: cultured CD8+ T cells from PBMCs, sampled from culture after CMV antigen stimulation. This TCR was sampled from a human donor in good health (CMV status not recorded). Some clones in this sample may be carry-over from other donors' samples. CDR3 DNA: TGTGCCAGCGGGGACTCTCCTCTCACTGAAGCTTTCTTT. It yields the protein CASGDSPLTEAFF.